The clone carrying this T cell receptor beta chain came up many times. Its antigen remains unknown. Barcoded TCR alpha and TCR beta cDNA libraries with UMIs came from 5'RACE using constant-segment primers. TCRdb called the 5' RACE reads again in MiXCR, with one record for every CDR3 protein. The table lists around 200,000 distinct CDR3 sequences, about 11% of them singletons. V lost 2 bases, J lost 0 bases, and 2 bases lay in between. The CDR3 extends over 13 amino acids. This sample is drawn from a study of T-cell memory formation after mild COVID-19. Study in general: TCR clusters were mostly confined to one donor each. Study-wide results and limits: CD4/CD8 balance held among clones contracting day 15 to 85, and later expanders leaned CD4+. That cross-reactive memory joined was suggested by some responding clones appearing in pre-infection memory.

The TCR originated in a man in his late teens or twenties who had mild COVID-19 (a few samples of this study predate the infection). Cell type and time point are not known. The chain has TRBV12-3 or TRBV12-4 and TRBJ2-4; D remains ambiguous. The sequenced material came from PBMCs or a T cell subset sorted from them (not recorded which). CDR3 sequence reads: CASSLLAKNIQYF. The CDR3 nucleotides read TGTGCCAGCAGTTTATTAGCCAAAAACATTCAGTACTTC.